This TCR beta chain originates from a study of blood T cell repertoires in COVID-19. Background on the study: From T cells, B-cell-depleted T cells, or PBMCs came the material, which was cDNA or gDNA.

Participants' reported clinical history set cohort assignment. Authors' processing steps: Estimates of nucleated cell counts were drawn from the amplification of reference gene primers. Sequencing used immunoSEQ multiplex PCR; TCRdb keeps in-frame clones, though not all of them. Clone size and the V and J calls come from that table; the DNA yielded D and trimming. This repertoire shows about 210,000 clones, roughly 85% found once; its top ten account for 3% to 4%. Specimen: PBMCs or T cells enriched from blood (not recorded which). This sequence was found in a woman between 35 and 50 years old with acute COVID-19.

CDR3: CASSVGREILAGVQETQYF. As DNA, the CDR3 is TGTGCCAGCAGCGTAGGTAGGGAAATACTAGCGGGAGTCCAAGAGACCCAGTACTTC. The gene calls are TRBV9 and TRBJ2-5, with TRBD2 matching over 11 bases. CDR3 length: 19 residues. CDR1 and CDR2 from the germline V gene are SGDLS and YYNGEE. V was clipped by 0 bases and J by 1 base; unmatched bases: 11.